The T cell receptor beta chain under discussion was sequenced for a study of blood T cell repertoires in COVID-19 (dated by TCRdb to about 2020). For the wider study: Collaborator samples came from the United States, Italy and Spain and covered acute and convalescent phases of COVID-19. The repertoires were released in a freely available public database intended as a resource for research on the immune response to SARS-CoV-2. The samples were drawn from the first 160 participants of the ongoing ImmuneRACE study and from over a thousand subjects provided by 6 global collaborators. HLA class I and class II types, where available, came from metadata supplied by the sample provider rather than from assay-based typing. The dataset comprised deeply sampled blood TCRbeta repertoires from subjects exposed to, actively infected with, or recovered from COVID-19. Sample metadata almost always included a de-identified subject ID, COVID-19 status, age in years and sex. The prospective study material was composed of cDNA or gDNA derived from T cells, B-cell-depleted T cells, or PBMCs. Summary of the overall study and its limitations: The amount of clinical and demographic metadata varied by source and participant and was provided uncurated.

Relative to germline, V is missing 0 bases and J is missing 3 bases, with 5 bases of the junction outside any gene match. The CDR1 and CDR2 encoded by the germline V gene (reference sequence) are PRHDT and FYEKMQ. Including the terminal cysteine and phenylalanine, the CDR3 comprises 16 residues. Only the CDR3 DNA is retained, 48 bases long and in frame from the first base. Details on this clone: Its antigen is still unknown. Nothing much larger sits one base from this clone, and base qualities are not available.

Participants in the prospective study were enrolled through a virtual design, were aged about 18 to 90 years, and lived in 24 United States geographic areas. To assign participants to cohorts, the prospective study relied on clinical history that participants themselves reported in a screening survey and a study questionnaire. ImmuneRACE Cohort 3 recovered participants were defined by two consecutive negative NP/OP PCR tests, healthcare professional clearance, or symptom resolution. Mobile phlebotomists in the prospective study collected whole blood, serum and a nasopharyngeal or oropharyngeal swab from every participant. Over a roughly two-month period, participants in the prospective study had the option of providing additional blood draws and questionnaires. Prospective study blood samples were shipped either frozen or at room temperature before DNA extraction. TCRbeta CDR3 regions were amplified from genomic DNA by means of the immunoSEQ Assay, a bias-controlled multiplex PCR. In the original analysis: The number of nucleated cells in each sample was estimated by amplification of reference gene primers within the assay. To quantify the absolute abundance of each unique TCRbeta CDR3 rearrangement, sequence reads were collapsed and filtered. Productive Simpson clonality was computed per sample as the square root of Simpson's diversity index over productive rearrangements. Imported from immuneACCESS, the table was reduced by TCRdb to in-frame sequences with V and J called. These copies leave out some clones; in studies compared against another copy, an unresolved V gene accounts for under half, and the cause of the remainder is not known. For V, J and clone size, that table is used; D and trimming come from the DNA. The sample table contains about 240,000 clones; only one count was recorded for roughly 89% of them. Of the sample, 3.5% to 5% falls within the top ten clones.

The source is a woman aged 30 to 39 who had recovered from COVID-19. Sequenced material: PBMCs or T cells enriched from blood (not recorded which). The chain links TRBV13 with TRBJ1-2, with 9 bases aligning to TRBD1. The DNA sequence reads TGTGCCAGCAGCTTAGGTAGGGACAGGGTCTACTATGGCTACACCTTC. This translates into CASSLGRDRVYYGYTF.